These 20 T cell receptor beta chains originate from one sample sequenced in a study of lymphopenia after photon versus proton radiotherapy. The method was immunoSEQ multiplex PCR; TCRdb's version includes in-frame clones alone and lacks a portion of them. The sample shows 70,000 or so clones, 80% to 95% of them seen only once. The sequences come from peripheral blood, collected from a patient treated with photon-based radiotherapy. The receptors derive from a woman between 35 and 50 years old with cholangiocarcinoma.

The rearrangement links TRBV4-1 to TRBJ2-1, with D perhaps matching TRBD1 (5 bases). V lost 1 base and J lost 8, with 15 bases in between. The CDR3 covers 15 residues. The germline CDR1 and CDR2 sequences are MGHRA and YSYEKL. CDR3 coding DNA: TGCGCCAGCAGCCAAGTCCAGGCCCAGGGCTATGAGCAGTTCTTC. Protein: CASSQVQAQGYEQFF.

The V call is TRBV5-1, the J call TRBJ1-2; D uncertain. Germline values: CDR1 SGHRS, CDR2 YFSETQ. The CDR3 is 15 amino acids. V was trimmed by 2 bases and J by 0 bases, leaving 11 bases between them. The DNA of the CDR3 is TGCGCCAGCAGCTTAGGTGGTAGTGCTAACTATGGCTACACCTTC. Amino acid sequence: CASSLGGSANYGYTF.

The chain combines TRBV6-5 with TRBJ1-1; possible D gene TRBD1, 5 bases. V lost 4 bases, J lost 0 bases, and 12 bases lay in between. The length of the CDR3 is 15 residues. Germline CDR1 MNHEY, CDR2 SVGAGI. The DNA for the CDR3 is TGTGCCAGCAGTTCCTGGGAGGGGATGAACACTGAAGCTTTCTTT. It yields the protein CASSSWEGMNTEAFF.

The chain uses TRBV7-9 and TRBJ2-3; the match to TRBD2 covers 8 bases. CDR3 size: 14 residues. V lost 5 bases to trimming and J lost 2 bases; unmatched junction nucleotides: 3. Germline CDR1 reads SEHNR; CDR2 reads FQNEAQ (reference sequence). The CDR3 DNA sequence: TGTGCCAGCAGCCCGGGGGGGCCCACAGATACGCAGTATTTT. Translated, it gives CASSPGGPTDTQYF.

This chain connects TRBV19 to TRBJ1-4, with D unresolved. Germline lookup yields CDR1 LNHDA and CDR2 SQIVND (reference sequence). The CDR3 consists of 15 residues. Trimming took off 5 bases at V and 0 bases at J, with 10 bases between the two ends. This CDR3 reads CASSPGTTTNEKLFF. The CDR3 nucleotides read TGTGCCAGTAGTCCAGGAACCACAACTAATGAAAAACTGTTTTTT.

CDR3 DNA: TGTGCCAGCAGTTACGCAACCGGGACAGGGGGTGAAAAACTGTTTTTT. Amino acids: CASSYATGTGGEKLFF. The V call is TRBV6-5, the J call TRBJ1-4; 11 nucleotides align to TRBD1. Germline CDR1 is MNHEY and CDR2 is SVGAGI. With 2 bases clipped from V and 7 bases from J, the junction kept 6 bases outside the gene matches. This CDR3 has 16 residues.

The V and J genes are TRBV20-1 and TRBJ2-7; no reliable D call. The germline CDR1 and CDR2 sequences are DFQATT and SNEGSKA (reference sequence). This CDR3 region has 11 residues. The ends were cut back, 6 bases at V and 12 bases at J, with 18 bases in the middle. CDR3 amino acids: CSAQYMTGGYF. CDR3 nucleotide sequence: TGCAGTGCCCAGTATATGACGGGCGGGTACTTC.

V and J are TRBV27 and TRBJ1-2; 9 bases fit TRBD1. Germline V gene sequence: CDR1 MNHEY, CDR2 SMNVEV (reference sequence). Trimming removed 6 bases from V and 3 bases from J; junction bases left unmatched: 2. The CDR3 spans 13 residues. Here the CDR3 DNA reads TGTGCCAGCAGGCGACAGGGGGACTATGGCTACACCTTC. Its translation: CASRRQGDYGYTF.

The chain has TRBV6-1 and TRBJ2-2; D unresolved. The CDR3 is 14 amino acids. CDR1 and CDR2 (germline): MNHNS, SASEGT. V lost 4 bases and J 1 base, leaving 7 bases between the germline ends. CDR3 sequence (DNA): TGTGCCAGCAGTGCTATCCAGAACACCGGGGAGCTGTTTTTT. The encoded protein is CASSAIQNTGELFF.

CDR3 region: CSVETGGEKLFF. In DNA form, the CDR3 reads TGCAGCGTTGAGACAGGGGGTGAAAAACTGTTTTTT. The V gene is TRBV29-1, the J gene TRBJ1-4; 9 bases fit TRBD1. The CDR3 runs 12 residues. CDR1 is SQVTM, CDR2 ANQGSEA, per germline. V dropped 3 bases and J dropped 7; count of bases not matched to a gene: 0.

The J gene is TRBJ2-7, the V gene TRBV30; no definite D call. This CDR3 contains 14 residues. CDR1 and CDR2 (germline): GTSNPN, SVGIG (reference sequence). V dropped 6 bases and J dropped 6 bases, with 21 bases sitting between them. The CDR3 protein is CACPGPLGPVEQYF. The CDR3 DNA reads TGTGCCTGCCCTGGCCCCCTCGGTCCGGTCGAGCAGTACTTC.

This chain joins TRBV5-1 and TRBJ1-2; TRBD1 is a possible D gene (6 bases). This CDR3 contains 18 residues. Between the trimmed V and J ends, which lost 3 bases and 3 bases, there was a span of 24 bases. Germline loops: CDR1 SGHRS, CDR2 YFSETQ. CDR3: CASSSKYRVGTGYYGYTF. The CDR3 bases are TGCGCCAGCAGCTCGAAATACAGGGTGGGCACGGGATACTATGGCTACACCTTC.

The CDR3 reads CASSRAGTGGYEQYF. The CDR3 bases are TGTGCCAGCAGCCGGGCCGGGACGGGGGGCTACGAGCAGTACTTC. The chain joins TRBV5-6 to TRBJ2-7, with 7 bases aligning to TRBD2. V was clipped by 4 bases and J by 3 bases; unmatched bases: 10. The CDR3 consists of 15 residues. CDR1 and CDR2 from the germline V gene are SGHDT and YYEEEE.

This clone has only a few counts. This chain links TRBV28 with TRBJ1-5; unclear D gene. This CDR3 is 17 amino acids long. With 5 bases removed from V and 2 bases from J, the gap between germline ends came to 19 bases. The germline CDR1 and CDR2 sequences are MDHEN and SYDVKM. CDR3 nucleotide sequence: TGTGCCAGCAGTGTCCCCGAGGGAAATGGTGGCAATCAGCCCCAGCATTTT. Protein sequence: CASSVPEGNGGNQPQHF.

The chain links TRBV28 to TRBJ1-1, with a weak D call TRBD1 (6 bases). The germline V gene has CDR1 MDHEN and CDR2 SYDVKM. Deletions cut 4 bases from V and 11 bases from J, with 23 bases between. The CDR3 has 15 amino acids. CDR3 bases: TGTGCCAGCAGTTCCAATGGACAGCAGAGGGGAAACGCTTTCTTT. Encoded protein: CASSSNGQQRGNAFF. The variable domain in full, completed from reference TRBV28 and TRBJ1-1, reads DVKVTQSSRYLVKRTGEKVFLECVQDMDHENMFWYRQDPGLGLRLIYFSYDVKMKEKGDIPEGYSVSREKKERFSLILESASTNQTSMYLCASSSNGQQRGNAFFGQGTRLTVV.

Here the CDR3 DNA reads TGTGCCAGCAGCTTCGGTGCTAACTCCTACAATGAGCAGTTCTTC. Its protein product is CASSFGANSYNEQFF. This sequence joins TRBV5-6 and TRBJ2-1; no reliable D call. Germline V CDR1 and CDR2: SGHDT, YYEEEE. V lost 2 bases, J lost 0 bases, and 9 bases lay in between. The CDR3 runs to 15 residues.

The chain links TRBV28 to TRBJ2-2; a weak D match, TRBD2 (5 bases). Between the trimmed V and J ends, which lost 1 base and 5 bases, there was a span of 11 bases. Germline V gene sequence: CDR1 MDHEN, CDR2 SYDVKM. The CDR3 contains 15 residues. The CDR3 is CASSLSLARTGELFF. The CDR3 bases are TGTGCCAGCAGTTTATCCCTAGCCCGGACCGGGGAGCTGTTTTTT. The full variable domain, completed using reference TRBV28 and TRBJ2-2, is DVKVTQSSRYLVKRTGEKVFLECVQDMDHENMFWYRQDPGLGLRLIYFSYDVKMKEKGDIPEGYSVSREKKERFSLILESASTNQTSMYLCASSLSLARTGELFFGEGSRLTVL.

The chain recombines TRBV6-5 with TRBJ1-5, with a weak D call TRBD1 (5 bases). This CDR3 region has 12 residues. The ends were cut back, 10 bases at V and 7 bases at J, with 14 bases in the middle. Germline CDR1 and CDR2: MNHEY and SVGAGI. This CDR3 reads CATKGSGQPQHF. CDR3 nucleotide sequence: TGTGCCACCAAGGGGTCAGGACAGCCCCAGCATTTT.

The V call is TRBV10-3, the J call TRBJ1-3; D is uncertain. V was cut by 0 bases and J by 0 bases, with 6 bases left in between. Germline values: CDR1 ENHRY, CDR2 SYGVKD. The length of the CDR3 is 15 residues. CDR3 sequence reads: CAISESAISGNTIYF. The CDR3 DNA is TGTGCCATCAGTGAGTCTGCGATCTCTGGAAACACCATATATTTT.

This chain joins TRBV4-2 and TRBJ2-3, with a possible D match to TRBD2 (7 bases). Per the germline V gene, CDR1 is LGHNA and CDR2 is YNFKEQ. Trimming pared 2 bases from V and 2 bases from J, leaving 17 bases between. This CDR3 contains 17 residues. CDR3 residues: CASSQHTGGPITDTQYF. DNA for the CDR3: TGTGCCAGCAGCCAACATACGGGGGGCCCCATCACAGATACGCAGTATTTT.